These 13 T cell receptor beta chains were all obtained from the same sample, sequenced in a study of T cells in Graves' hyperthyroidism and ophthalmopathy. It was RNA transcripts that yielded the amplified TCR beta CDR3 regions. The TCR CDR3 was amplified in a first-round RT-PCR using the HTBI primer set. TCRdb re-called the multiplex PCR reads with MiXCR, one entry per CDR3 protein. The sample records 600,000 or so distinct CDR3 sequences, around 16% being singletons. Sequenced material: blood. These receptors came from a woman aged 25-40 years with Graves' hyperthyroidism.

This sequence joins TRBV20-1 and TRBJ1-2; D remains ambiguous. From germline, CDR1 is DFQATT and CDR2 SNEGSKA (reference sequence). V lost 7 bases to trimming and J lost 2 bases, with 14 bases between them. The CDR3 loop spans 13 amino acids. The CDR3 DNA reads TGCAGTGTCTTTATGGGTGGAAACTATGGCTACACCTTC. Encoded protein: CSVFMGGNYGYTF.

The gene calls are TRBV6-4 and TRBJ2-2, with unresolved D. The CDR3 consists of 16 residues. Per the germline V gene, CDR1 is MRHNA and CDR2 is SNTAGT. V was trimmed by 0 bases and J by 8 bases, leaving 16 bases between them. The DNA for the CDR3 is TGTGCCAGCAGTGACTCGTTTGGGCCGTTGAGGGGGGAGCTGTTTTTT. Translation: CASSDSFGPLRGELFF.

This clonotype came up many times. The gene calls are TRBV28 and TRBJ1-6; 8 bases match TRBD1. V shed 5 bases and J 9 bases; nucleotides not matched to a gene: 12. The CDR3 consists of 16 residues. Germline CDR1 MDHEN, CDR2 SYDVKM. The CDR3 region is CASSKARGLDSSPLHF. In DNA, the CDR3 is TGTGCCAGCAGTAAAGCCAGGGGGCTTGATAGTTCACCCCTCCACTTT. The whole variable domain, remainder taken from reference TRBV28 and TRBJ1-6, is DVKVTQSSRYLVKRTGEKVFLECVQDMDHENMFWYRQDPGLGLRLIYFSYDVKMKEKGDIPEGYSVSREKKERFSLILESASTNQTSMYLCASSKARGLDSSPLHFGNGTRLTVT.

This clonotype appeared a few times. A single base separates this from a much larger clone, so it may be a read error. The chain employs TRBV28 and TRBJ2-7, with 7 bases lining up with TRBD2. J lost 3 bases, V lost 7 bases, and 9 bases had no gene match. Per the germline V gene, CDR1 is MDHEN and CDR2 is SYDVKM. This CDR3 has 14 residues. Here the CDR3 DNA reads TGTGCCAGCAACCCTAGCGGAAAGAGCTACGAGCAGTACTTC. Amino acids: CASNPSGKSYEQYF.

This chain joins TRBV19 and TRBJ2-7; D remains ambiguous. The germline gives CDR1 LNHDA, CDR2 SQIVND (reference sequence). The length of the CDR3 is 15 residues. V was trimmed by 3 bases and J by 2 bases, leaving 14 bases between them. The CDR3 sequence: CASSIGAVEAYEQYF. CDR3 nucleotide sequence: TGTGCCAGTAGTATCGGCGCAGTAGAAGCCTACGAGCAGTACTTC.

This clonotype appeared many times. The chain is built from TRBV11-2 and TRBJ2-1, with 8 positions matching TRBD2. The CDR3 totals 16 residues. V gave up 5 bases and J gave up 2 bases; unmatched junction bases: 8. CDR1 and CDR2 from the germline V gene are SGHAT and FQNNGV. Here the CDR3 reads CASSTYGTRPYNEQFF. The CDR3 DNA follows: TGTGCCAGCAGCACTTACGGGACTAGGCCCTACAATGAGCAGTTCTTC.

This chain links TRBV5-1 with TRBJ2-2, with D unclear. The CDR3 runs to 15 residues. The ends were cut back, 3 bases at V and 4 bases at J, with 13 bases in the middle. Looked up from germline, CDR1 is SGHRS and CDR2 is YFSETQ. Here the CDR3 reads CASSSRSGSTGELFF. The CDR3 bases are TGCGCCAGCAGCTCCCGATCAGGTTCCACCGGGGAGCTGTTTTTT.

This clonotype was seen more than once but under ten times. CDR3 region: CASSPAAFRELFF. DNA for the CDR3: TGTGCCAGCAGTCCCGCGGCGTTCCGGGAGCTGTTTTTT. V gene TRBV6-2 or TRBV6-3 combines with J gene TRBJ2-2; D unresolved. Germline CDR1 reads MNHEY; CDR2 reads SVGEGT. The CDR3 sequence is 13 residues long. Trimming stripped 5 bases from V and 9 bases from J, with 13 bases between.

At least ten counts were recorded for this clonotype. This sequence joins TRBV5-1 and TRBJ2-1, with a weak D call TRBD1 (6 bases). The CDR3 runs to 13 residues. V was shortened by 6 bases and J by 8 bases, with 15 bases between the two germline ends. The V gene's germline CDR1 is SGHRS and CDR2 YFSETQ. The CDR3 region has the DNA TGCGCCAGCAACCAGGGGCTAGGGGATGAGCAGTTCTTC. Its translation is CASNQGLGDEQFF.

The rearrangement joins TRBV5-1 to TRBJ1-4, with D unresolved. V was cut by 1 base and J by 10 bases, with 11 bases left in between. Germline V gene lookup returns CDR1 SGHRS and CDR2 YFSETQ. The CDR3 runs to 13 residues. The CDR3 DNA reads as TGCGCCAGCAGCTTGAGTTCTAACGGAAAACTGTTTTTT. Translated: CASSLSSNGKLFF.

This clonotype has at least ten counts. CDR3 in amino acids: CASSFRDSYRGPLNIQYF. DNA of the CDR3: TGTGCCAGCAGTTTCCGGGACAGCTACAGAGGCCCTTTAAACATTCAGTACTTC. This sequence joins TRBV28 and TRBJ2-4; 7 bases agree with TRBD1. CDR1 is MDHEN and CDR2 is SYDVKM in the germline V gene. This CDR3 contains 18 residues. Trimming removed 3 bases from V and 6 bases from J; junction bases left unmatched: 17.

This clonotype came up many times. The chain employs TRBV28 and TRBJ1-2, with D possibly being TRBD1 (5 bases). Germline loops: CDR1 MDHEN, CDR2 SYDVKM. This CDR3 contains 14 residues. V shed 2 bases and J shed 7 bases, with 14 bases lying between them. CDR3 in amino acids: CASSLRGRRRGYTF. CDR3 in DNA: TGTGCCAGCAGTTTAAGGGGCAGGCGGCGTGGCTACACCTTC.

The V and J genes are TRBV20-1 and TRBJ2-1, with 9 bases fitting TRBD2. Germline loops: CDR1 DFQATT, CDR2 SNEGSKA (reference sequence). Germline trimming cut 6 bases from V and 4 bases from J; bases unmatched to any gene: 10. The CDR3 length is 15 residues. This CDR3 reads CSARNLAGVYNEQFF. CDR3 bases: TGCAGTGCCCGAAATTTAGCGGGAGTATACAATGAGCAGTTCTTC.